The 8 T cell receptor beta chains given below trace back to one sample, sequenced in a study of vaccination effects on CD4 cells after COVID-19. Their specific antigens are unknown. The culture ran for roughly ten days before CD4+ T cells were isolated. Profiled with immunoSEQ multiplex PCR; TCRdb holds only in-frame clones, not every one. The table includes about 72,000 clones, 77% detected once. The source material was CD4+ T cells from PBMCs cultured without peptide, sampled before COVID-19 vaccination. The receptors shown here come from a human donor who received a COVID-19 vaccine.

The V call is TRBV2, the J call TRBJ1-4; 8 bases are a match to TRBD1. Germline V gene lookup returns CDR1 SNHLY and CDR2 FYNNEI. Trimming cost V 6 bases and J 4 bases; bases outside gene matches: 7. The CDR3 has 15 residues. The CDR3 DNA is TGTGCCAGCAGGGAGACAGGGGCGGGTAATGAAAAACTGTTTTTT. Protein sequence: CASRETGAGNEKLFF.

V is TRBV7-3 and J is TRBJ2-6; D may be TRBD1 or TRBD2 (6 bases each). V gave up 5 bases and J gave up 3 bases, with 26 bases separating them. CDR3 length: 20 amino acids. Germline V gene sequence: CDR1 SGHTA, CDR2 FQGTGA. The CDR3 DNA is TGTGCCAGCAGCCGAACGGGCGTGTGGGGGGCGCATAGTGGGGCCAACGTCCTGACTTTC. Protein sequence: CASSRTGVWGAHSGANVLTF. The variable domain in full, completed from reference TRBV7-3 and TRBJ2-6, reads GAGVSQTPSNKVTEKGKYVELRCDPISGHTALYWYRQSLGQGPEFLIYFQGTGAADDSGLPNDRFFAVRPEGSVSTLKIQRTERGDSAVYLCASSRTGVWGAHSGANVLTFGAGSRLTVL.

The chain combines TRBV27 with TRBJ1-5, with 8 bases identical to TRBD1. Germline V gene data show CDR1 as MNHEY and CDR2 as SMNVEV (reference sequence). V gave up 6 bases and J gave up 2 bases; unmatched junction bases: 3. CDR3 length: 14 residues. The CDR3 DNA sequence: TGTGCCAGCAGAACGACAGGGGGCAATCAGCCCCAGCATTTT. Translated, it gives CASRTTGGNQPQHF.

The chain couples TRBV19 to TRBJ2-3, with D perhaps given as TRBD1 or TRBD2 (5 bases each). The V gene lost 5 bases and the J gene lost 2 bases, with 17 bases spanning the gap. CDR3 length: 16 amino acids. The germline CDR1 and CDR2 sequences are LNHDA and SQIVND (reference sequence). CDR3: CASSPGPKASTDTQYF. CDR3 coding DNA: TGTGCCAGTAGTCCGGGACCCAAAGCCTCCACAGATACGCAGTATTTT.

CDR3 protein: CASSYRSNYGYTF. Here the CDR3 DNA reads TGTGCCAGCAGTTACCGCAGTAACTATGGCTACACCTTC. The chain combines TRBV6-6 with TRBJ1-2; no clear D. V lost 2 bases to trimming and J lost 1 base, with 5 bases between them. The germline CDR1 and CDR2 sequences are MNHNY and SVGAGI (reference sequence). The CDR3 is made up of 13 amino acids.

The chain has TRBV7-2 and TRBJ2-3, with 8 bases identical to TRBD2. The length of the CDR3 is 15 residues. J lost 8 bases, V lost 1 base, and 8 bases had no gene match. The germline V gene encodes CDR1 SGHTA and CDR2 FQGNSA. The CDR3 DNA sequence: TGTGCCAGCAGCTTAGGCAAACTAGCGGCGGGTACGCAGTATTTT. Translating it yields CASSLGKLAAGTQYF.

V usage is TRBV5-4 and J usage is TRBJ1-4, with D maybe TRBD1 (6 bases). V gave up 2 bases and J gave up 6 bases, with 17 bases separating them. Germline V gives CDR1 SGHNT, CDR2 YYREEE (reference sequence). The CDR3 length is 16 residues. The CDR3 spells CASSLGTNRAHEKLFF. The CDR3 coding sequence is TGTGCCAGCAGCTTAGGGACAAATCGGGCACATGAAAAACTGTTTTTT.

This chain uses TRBV7-2 with TRBJ1-5; TRBD1 might be the D (5 bases). Germline CDR1 reads SGHTA; CDR2 reads FQGNSA. V was cut by 5 bases and J by 1 base, with 12 bases left in between. The length of the CDR3 is 15 residues. The CDR3, as DNA: TGTGCCAGCAGCCAGTACTCAGGGAGCAATCAGCCCCAGCATTTT. This codes for CASSQYSGSNQPQHF.